One and the same sample provided the 24 T cell receptor beta chains below, sequenced in a study of blood T cells in healthy people across ages. A sample-barcoded 5' primer and a J-beta primer mix were used in a second PCR of roughly 7 to 11 cycles. A single record per CDR3 protein comes from TCRdb applying MiXCR to the 5' RACE reads. The sample includes 890,000 or so distinct CDR3 sequences, about 62% seen only once; the top ten take 25% to 30%. Sample: blood. These receptors all come from a man aged 25 to 45 in good health.

This rearrangement joins TRBV6-6 to TRBJ2-5, with D uncertain. V gave up 0 bases and J gave up 13 bases, with 15 bases separating them. CDR1 and CDR2 from the germline V gene are MNHNY and SVGAGI (reference sequence). CDR3 size: 13 residues. CDR3 region: CASSYSDRSIGYF. The CDR3 DNA reads TGTGCCAGCAGTTACTCGGACCGATCGATAGGGTACTTC.

The V call is TRBV4-3, the J call TRBJ1-6; no reliable D call. Looked up from germline, CDR1 is LGHNA and CDR2 is YSLEER. Trimming cost V 1 base and J 9 bases, with 10 bases left between them. This CDR3 comprises 14 residues. The CDR3 nucleotides read TGCGCCAGCAGCCAAGGCCGAGCAACTTCACCCCTCCACTTT. Translated, it gives CASSQGRATSPLHF.

The chain recombines TRBV7-9 with TRBJ1-6; tentative D call: TRBD1 (6 bases). The V and J ends lost 4 bases and 8 bases respectively, with 15 bases between them. Germline V gene data show CDR1 as SEHNR and CDR2 as FQNEAQ (reference sequence). The CDR3 has 15 residues. The chain's CDR3 is CASSWEQGIHSPLHF. CDR3 nucleotides: TGTGCCAGCAGCTGGGAACAGGGTATCCATTCACCCCTCCACTTT.

The table lists this clonotype with many counts. This chain uses TRBV4-2 with TRBJ2-6; no firm D call. The CDR3 has 14 amino acids. The V and J ends lost 1 base and 4 bases respectively, with 5 bases between them. Germline values: CDR1 LGHNA, CDR2 YNFKEQ. DNA of the CDR3: TGTGCCAGCAGCCAAGGAGAAGGGGCCAACGTCCTGACTTTC. Protein: CASSQGEGANVLTF.

V is TRBV4-1 and J is TRBJ2-7, with a tentative D call TRBD2 (6 bases). Germline assignment: CDR1 MGHRA and CDR2 YSYEKL. The V gene lost 2 bases and the J gene lost 0 bases, with 11 bases spanning the gap. The CDR3 runs 15 residues. The CDR3: CASSQLGTVSYEQYF. The CDR3 nucleotides are TGCGCCAGCAGCCAACTCGGGACTGTCTCCTACGAGCAGTACTTC.

This chain connects TRBV11-3 to TRBJ2-5, with D unclear. The J call may be in error: the DNA end matches TRBJ2-7 better. This CDR3 comprises 15 residues. Germline V gives CDR1 SGHNT, CDR2 YENEEA. The CDR3 protein is CASSPSDGLWHEQYF. For the CDR3, the DNA is TGTGCCAGCAGCCCATCGGACGGGTTGTGGCACGAGCAGTACTTC.

A few counts support this clonotype. V usage is TRBV20-1 and J usage is TRBJ2-3; the match to TRBD2 covers 8 bases. This CDR3 spans 15 amino acids. Germline V gene lookup returns CDR1 DFQATT and CDR2 SNEGSKA (reference sequence). J was trimmed by 2 bases and V by 2 bases; bases with no gene match: 6. The CDR3 is CSARTQRGTTDTQYF. The CDR3 nucleotides read TGCAGTGCTAGAACCCAGCGGGGGACCACAGATACGCAGTATTTT.

The chain links TRBV5-6 to TRBJ2-5; the D gene is possibly TRBD1 (6 bases). Trimming took off 1 base at V and 5 bases at J, with 18 bases between the two ends. The germline V gene encodes CDR1 SGHDT and CDR2 YYEEEE. The length of the CDR3 is 16 residues. The CDR3 loop reads CASSLKSRGPSETQYF. As DNA, the CDR3 is TGTGCCAGCAGCTTGAAGTCCAGGGGCCCAAGTGAGACCCAGTACTTC.

The chain recombines TRBV7-2 with TRBJ2-7; TRBD2 agrees at 7 bases. Germline values: CDR1 SGHTA, CDR2 FQGNSA. The CDR3 sequence is 13 residues long. The junction had 6 bases not matched to a gene; V was cut back by 8 bases and J by 2 bases. In DNA form, the CDR3 reads TGTGCCAGCGGACCCCGGGGGGCCTACGAGCAGTACTTC. Its translation: CASGPRGAYEQYF.

This clonotype was seen only a few times. The chain uses TRBV29-1 and TRBJ2-7, with TRBD1 matching over 7 bases. Trimming cost V 2 bases and J 0 bases; bases outside gene matches: 4. This CDR3 has 14 residues. Germline V gives CDR1 SQVTM, CDR2 ANQGSEA. CDR3 amino acids: CSVETGVSSYEQYF. The DNA for the CDR3 is TGCAGCGTTGAAACAGGGGTAAGCTCCTACGAGCAGTACTTC.

V is TRBV6-2 or TRBV6-3 and J is TRBJ2-1; D may correspond to TRBD1 or TRBD2 (5 bases each). The CDR3 is 15 residues long. From germline, CDR1 is MNHEY and CDR2 SVGEGT. V lost 2 bases, J lost 9 bases, and 17 bases lay in between. CDR3 coding DNA: TGTGCCAGCAGTTACCGGGGACGGATCGATGGTGAGCAGTTCTTC. Amino acid sequence: CASSYRGRIDGEQFF.

The count of this clonotype is one. The rearrangement links TRBV20-1 to TRBJ2-1; D unclear. This CDR3 region has 13 residues. Germline lookup yields CDR1 DFQATT and CDR2 SNEGSKA (reference sequence). The V end was cut by 0 bases, the J end by 8 bases, with 11 bases between. CDR3 nucleotides: TGCAGTGCTAGAGATGGTAGTGCTTATGAGCAGTTCTTC. Encoded protein: CSARDGSAYEQFF.

The chain carries TRBV29-1 and TRBJ2-2; D call uncertain. The V end was cut by 5 bases, the J end by 6 bases, with 13 bases between. Germline V gene lookup returns CDR1 SQVTM and CDR2 ANQGSEA. The CDR3 has 13 residues. CDR3 coding DNA: TGCAGCGTTTCCCTCTTCTCGTCCGGGGAGCTGTTTTTT. Translating gives CSVSLFSSGELFF.

This clonotype was found once. This chain joins TRBV4-1 and TRBJ1-2; D possibly corresponds to TRBD1 (5 bases). The CDR3 covers 16 residues. Germline loops: CDR1 MGHRA, CDR2 YSYEKL. Trimming left V 0 bases short and J 7 bases short, with 18 bases between. The CDR3 DNA reads as TGCGCCAGCAGCCAAGATCTAAGGGGACGGCAATCTGGCTACACCTTC. Translation: CASSQDLRGRQSGYTF.

This chain connects TRBV6-2 or TRBV6-3 to TRBJ1-5, with 10 positions matching TRBD1. CDR3 length equals 14 residues. Germline V gives CDR1 MNHEY, CDR2 SVGEGT. Trimming at V came to 5 bases and at J to 5 bases, leaving 3 bases not matched to a gene. DNA of the CDR3: TGTGCCAGCAGTGCCGGACAGGGGGATCAGCCCCAGCATTTT. It encodes CASSAGQGDQPQHF.

This clonotype has ten or more counts. Mismatch with germline at one junction end may stem from a read error. V usage is TRBV27 and J usage is TRBJ2-1; D might be TRBD1 (6 bases). CDR1 is MNHEY and CDR2 is SMNVEV in the germline V gene (reference sequence). The CDR3 spans 13 residues. The CDR3 reads CASSLSRGNEQFF. Written as DNA, the CDR3 is TGTGCCAGCAGCTTATCTAGGGGGAATGAGCAGTTCTTC.

This rearrangement joins TRBV9 to TRBJ1-1; D gene unclear. The CDR3 spans 14 residues. V was pared by 4 bases and J by 3 bases, with 13 bases between. Germline V gene lookup returns CDR1 SGDLS and CDR2 YYNGEE. CDR3 amino acids: CASSSMGAYTEAFF. CDR3 in DNA: TGTGCCAGCAGCTCCATGGGAGCATACACTGAAGCTTTCTTT.

Only a few counts were recorded for this clonotype. A much more abundant neighbour one base away suggests this may be a read error. CDR3 in amino acids: CASRLTGYGYTF. The CDR3 DNA reads as TGTGCCAGCAGATTAACAGGGTACGGCTACACCTTC. This chain joins TRBV9 and TRBJ1-2; D possibly corresponds to TRBD1 (6 bases). Trimming pared 5 bases from V and 8 bases from J, leaving 13 bases between. The CDR3 loop spans 12 amino acids. Germline CDR1 and CDR2: SGDLS and YYNGEE.

The V call is TRBV4-3, the J call TRBJ2-2; D is tentatively TRBD1 or TRBD2 (5 bases each). The CDR3 length is 18 residues. V was shortened by 3 bases and J by 6 bases, with 23 bases between the two germline ends. Germline values: CDR1 LGHNA, CDR2 YSLEER. Written as DNA, the CDR3 is TGCGCCAGCAGCCACGCCACCCTGGCTCAGTGGGGACCCGGGGAGCTGTTTTTT. Its protein product is CASSHATLAQWGPGELFF.

This clonotype has more than one count but fewer than ten. The chain links TRBV20-1 to TRBJ2-7; D unresolved. The J call is in doubt because the DNA end fits TRBJ2-5 better. Germline V gene sequence: CDR1 DFQATT, CDR2 SNEGSKA (reference sequence). CDR3 length: 13 residues. CDR3 amino acids: CSAREWGRETQYF. CDR3 nucleotide sequence: TGCAGTGCTAGAGAGTGGGGTAGAGAGACCCAGTACTTC.

This clonotype came up a few times. V is TRBV2 and J is TRBJ1-5; maybe TRBD1 (5 bases). V was shortened by 2 bases and J by 7 bases, with 12 bases between the two germline ends. Germline-derived CDR1 and CDR2 are SNHLY and FYNNEI. The CDR3 is made up of 14 amino acids. In DNA, the CDR3 is TGTGCCAGCAGTGAAAGGGGAGGATGGCAGCCCCAGCATTTT. Its protein is CASSERGGWQPQHF.

The gene calls are TRBV4-3 and TRBJ2-1; 11 nucleotides match TRBD1. CDR1 and CDR2 from the germline V gene are LGHNA and YSLEER. This CDR3 spans 16 amino acids. V gave up 4 bases and J gave up 3 bases; unmatched junction bases: 5. The DNA of the CDR3 is TGCGCCAGCAGCCGAGGGACAGGGGGAGTCTACAATGAGCAGTTCTTC. This translates into CASSRGTGGVYNEQFF.

The genes are TRBV11-2 and TRBJ2-3; D not resolved. Trimming took off 2 bases at V and 7 bases at J, with 4 bases between the two ends. Germline CDR1 reads SGHAT; CDR2 reads FQNNGV. This CDR3 has 11 residues. CDR3: CASSLRNTQYF. Here the CDR3 DNA reads TGTGCCAGCAGCTTAAGGAATACGCAGTATTTT.

This clonotype was found a few times. V usage is TRBV7-2 and J usage is TRBJ2-1; no definite D call. V lost 3 bases and J lost 10, with 13 bases in between. The V gene's germline CDR1 is SGHTA and CDR2 FQGNSA. The CDR3 contains 13 residues. CDR3 residues: CASSLDVGLEQFF. CDR3 bases: TGTGCCAGCAGCTTGGACGTGGGTTTAGAGCAGTTCTTC.